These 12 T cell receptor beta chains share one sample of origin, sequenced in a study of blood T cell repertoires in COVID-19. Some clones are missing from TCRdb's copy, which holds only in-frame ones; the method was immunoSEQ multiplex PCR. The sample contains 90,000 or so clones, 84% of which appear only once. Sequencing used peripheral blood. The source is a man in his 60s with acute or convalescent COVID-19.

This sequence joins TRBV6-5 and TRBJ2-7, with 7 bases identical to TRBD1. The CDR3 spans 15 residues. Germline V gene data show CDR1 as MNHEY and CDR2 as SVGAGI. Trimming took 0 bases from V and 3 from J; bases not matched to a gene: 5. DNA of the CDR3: TGTGCCAGCAGTTACTCGTCCAGGGGGTTCTACGAGCAGTACTTC. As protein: CASSYSSRGFYEQYF.

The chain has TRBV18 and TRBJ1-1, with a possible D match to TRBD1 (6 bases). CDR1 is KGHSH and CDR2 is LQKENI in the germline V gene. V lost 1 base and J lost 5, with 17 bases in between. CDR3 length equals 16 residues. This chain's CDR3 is CASSPRAGARDTEAFF. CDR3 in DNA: TGTGCCAGCTCACCACGCGCGGGGGCGCGTGATACTGAAGCTTTCTTT.

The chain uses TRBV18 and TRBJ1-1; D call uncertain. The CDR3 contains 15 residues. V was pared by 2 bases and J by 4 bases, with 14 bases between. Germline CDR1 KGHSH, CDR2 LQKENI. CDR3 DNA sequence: TGTGCCAGCTCACCATCCGGACTGCCCCGCACTGAAGCTTTCTTT. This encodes CASSPSGLPRTEAFF.

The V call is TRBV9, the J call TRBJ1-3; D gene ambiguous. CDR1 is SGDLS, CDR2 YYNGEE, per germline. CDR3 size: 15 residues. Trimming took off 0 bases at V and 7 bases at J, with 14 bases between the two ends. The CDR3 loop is CASSVVGGSPNTIYF. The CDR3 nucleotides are TGTGCCAGCAGCGTAGTCGGCGGGAGCCCGAACACCATATATTTT.

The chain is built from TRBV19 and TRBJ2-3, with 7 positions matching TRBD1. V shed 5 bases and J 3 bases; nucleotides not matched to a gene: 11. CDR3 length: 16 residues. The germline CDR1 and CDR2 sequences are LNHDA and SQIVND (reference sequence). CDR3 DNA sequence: TGTGCCAGTAGTCAGGACAGGCCGCTGAGAACAGATACGCAGTATTTT. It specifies CASSQDRPLRTDTQYF.

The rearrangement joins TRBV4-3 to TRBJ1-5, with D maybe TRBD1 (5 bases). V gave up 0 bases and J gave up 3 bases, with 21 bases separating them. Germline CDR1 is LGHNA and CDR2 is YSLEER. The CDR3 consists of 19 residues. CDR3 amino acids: CASSQDIGGAGNSNQPQHF. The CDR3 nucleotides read TGCGCCAGCAGCCAAGATATTGGAGGGGCAGGGAACTCCAATCAGCCCCAGCATTTT.

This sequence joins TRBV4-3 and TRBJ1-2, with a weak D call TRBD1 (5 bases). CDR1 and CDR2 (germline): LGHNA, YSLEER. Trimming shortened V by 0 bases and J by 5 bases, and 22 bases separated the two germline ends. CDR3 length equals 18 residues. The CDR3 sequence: CASSQDRTIGGSVYGYTF. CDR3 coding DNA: TGCGCCAGCAGCCAAGATAGAACAATCGGGGGGTCGGTTTATGGCTACACCTTC.

CDR3 sequence (DNA): TGTGCCAGCAGCCAAAGAGGACAGGGTCGGACTGAAGCTTTCTTT. This encodes CASSQRGQGRTEAFF. The chain uses TRBV16 and TRBJ1-1; the match to TRBD1 covers 8 bases. Germline loops: CDR1 KGHSY, CDR2 FQNENV. The V segment lost 2 bases and the J segment 5 bases; nucleotides outside the gene matches: 7. The CDR3 runs 15 residues.

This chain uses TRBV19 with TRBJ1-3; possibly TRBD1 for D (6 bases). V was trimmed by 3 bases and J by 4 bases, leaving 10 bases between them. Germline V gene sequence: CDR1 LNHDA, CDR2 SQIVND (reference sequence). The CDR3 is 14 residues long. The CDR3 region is CASSMRQAGNTIYF. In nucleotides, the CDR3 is TGTGCCAGTAGTATGCGACAGGCCGGAAACACCATATATTTT.

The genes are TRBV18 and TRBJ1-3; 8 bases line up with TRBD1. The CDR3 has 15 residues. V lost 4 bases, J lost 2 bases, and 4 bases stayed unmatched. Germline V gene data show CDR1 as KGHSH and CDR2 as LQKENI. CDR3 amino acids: CASSQGQGTGNTIYF. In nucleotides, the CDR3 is TGTGCCAGCTCACAAGGACAGGGCACTGGAAACACCATATATTTT. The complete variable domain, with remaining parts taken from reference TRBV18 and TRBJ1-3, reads NAGVMQNPRHLVRRRGQEARLRCSPMKGHSHVYWYRQLPEEGLKFMVYLQKENIIDESGMPKERFSAEFPKEGPSILRIQQVVRGDSAAYFCASSQGQGTGNTIYFGEGSWLTVV.

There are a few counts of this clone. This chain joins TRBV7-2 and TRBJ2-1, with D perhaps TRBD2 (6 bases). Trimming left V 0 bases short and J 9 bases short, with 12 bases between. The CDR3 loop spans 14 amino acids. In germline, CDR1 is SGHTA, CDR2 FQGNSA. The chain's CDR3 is CASSLAGGVVEQFF. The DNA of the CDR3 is TGTGCCAGCAGCTTAGCGGGCGGGGTTGTTGAGCAGTTCTTC.

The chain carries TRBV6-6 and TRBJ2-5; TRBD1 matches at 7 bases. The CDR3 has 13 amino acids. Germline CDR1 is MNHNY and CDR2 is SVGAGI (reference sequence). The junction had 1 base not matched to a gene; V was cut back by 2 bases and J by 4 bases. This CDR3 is CASSYDRVETQYF. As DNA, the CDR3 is TGTGCCAGCAGTTACGACAGGGTAGAGACCCAGTACTTC.